Following are 20 T cell receptor beta chains from one sample sequenced in a study of response to subunit inactivated influenza vaccine. TCRdb processed the RT-PCR reads anew with MiXCR; each CDR3 protein has one entry. Of 800,000 to 1,000,000 distinct CDR3 sequences in the sample, around 20% were seen once. The specimen was PBMCs from blood, collected 5 to 6 days after vaccination. All receptors derive from a middle-aged man who received an inactivated influenza vaccine.

V is TRBV11-2 and J is TRBJ1-5; no firm D call. The CDR3 is 13 amino acids. V was shortened by 5 bases and J by 6 bases, with 11 bases between the two germline ends. Germline V lookup: CDR1 SGHAT, CDR2 FQNNGV. In nucleotides, the CDR3 is TGTGCCAGCAGCCCAGGCCGCGGTCAGCCCCAGCATTTT. Its protein product is CASSPGRGQPQHF.

Ten or more counts support this clonotype. The gene calls are TRBV28 and TRBJ2-1; D is perhaps TRBD2 (5 bases). V shed 5 bases and J shed 4 bases, with 12 bases lying between them. The CDR3 consists of 14 residues. Germline loops: CDR1 MDHEN, CDR2 SYDVKM. CDR3 DNA sequence: TGTGCCAGCAGTAAGAGCGGTACTTACAATGAGCAGTTCTTC. Translated: CASSKSGTYNEQFF.

The J gene is TRBJ2-7, the V gene TRBV11-2; D uncertain. The V end was cut by 5 bases, the J end by 3 bases, with 14 bases between. The CDR3 loop spans 14 amino acids. Per the germline V gene, CDR1 is SGHAT and CDR2 is FQNNGV. This CDR3 is CASSPLLADYEQYF. In DNA, the CDR3 is TGTGCCAGCAGCCCCCTCCTGGCGGACTACGAGCAGTACTTC.

In DNA, the CDR3 is TGTGCCACCAGTGATCACAGGGGAGGGGAGCTGTTTTTT. Translation: CATSDHRGGELFF. The gene calls are TRBV24-1 and TRBJ2-2; 7 bases map to TRBD1. Trimming cost V 3 bases and J 8 bases; bases outside gene matches: 2. There are 13 residues in the CDR3. Germline V gene data show CDR1 as KGHDR and CDR2 as SFDVKD.

This clonotype was counted a few times. This chain links TRBV6-1 with TRBJ2-3; a possible D gene is TRBD1 (7 bases). Germline V gene lookup returns CDR1 MNHNS and CDR2 SASEGT. Trimming took off 9 bases at V and 1 base at J, with 14 bases between the two ends. The CDR3 covers 14 residues. CDR3 residues: CASTRGVGTDTQYF. The CDR3 nucleotides are TGTGCCAGTACCAGGGGGGTCGGCACAGATACGCAGTATTTT.

This chain links TRBV4-1 with TRBJ2-3, with 7 bases that match TRBD2. Trimming took 4 bases from V and 4 from J; bases not matched to a gene: 5. This CDR3 spans 14 amino acids. Germline CDR1 MGHRA, CDR2 YSYEKL. CDR3 residues: CASSRGGISDTQYF. CDR3 DNA: TGCGCCAGCAGCCGGGGAGGGATTTCAGATACGCAGTATTTT.

This clonotype has only a few counts. The gene calls are TRBV7-2 and TRBJ2-1; no firm D call. Germline V gene lookup returns CDR1 SGHTA and CDR2 FQGNSA. V was shortened by 4 bases and J by 5 bases, with 3 bases between the two germline ends. The CDR3 spans 11 residues. DNA of the CDR3: TGTGCCAGCAGCTGGAACAATGAGCAGTTCTTC. Translating gives CASSWNNEQFF.

This clonotype was counted only a few times. The rearrangement uses TRBV7-9 and TRBJ2-4; no clear D. Germline loops: CDR1 SEHNR, CDR2 FQNEAQ (reference sequence). CDR3 length: 11 residues. Trimming left V 1 base short and J 14 bases short, with 9 bases between. CDR3 DNA sequence: TGTGCCAGCAGCTTAGGGGGTGAGAAGTACTTC. Translated, it gives CASSLGGEKYF.

This rearrangement joins TRBV11-2 to TRBJ2-4; 7 nucleotides agree with TRBD1. Germline V gene sequence: CDR1 SGHAT, CDR2 FQNNGV. V dropped 3 bases and J dropped 0; count of bases not matched to a gene: 8. The CDR3 is 17 amino acids. For the CDR3, the DNA is TGTGCCAGCAGCTTCCGGGACAGTGCCCTAGCCAAAAACATTCAGTACTTC. It translates to CASSFRDSALAKNIQYF.

Only a few counts were recorded for this clonotype. This chain joins TRBV20-1 and TRBJ2-3, with 12 bases lining up with TRBD2. The CDR3 loop spans 17 amino acids. Germline CDR1 is DFQATT and CDR2 is SNEGSKA (reference sequence). V gave up 6 bases and J gave up 0 bases; unmatched junction bases: 10. This CDR3 reads CSAETSGRDLSTDTQYF. CDR3 coding DNA: TGCAGTGCAGAGACTAGCGGGAGAGACCTTAGCACAGATACGCAGTATTTT.

The gene calls are TRBV7-2 and TRBJ2-3, with TRBD2 matching 9 bases. The junction had 7 bases not matched to a gene; V was cut back by 5 bases and J by 4 bases. In germline, CDR1 is SGHTA, CDR2 FQGNSA. The CDR3 covers 15 residues. The CDR3 DNA reads as TGTGCCAGCAGCCCCCGGCTAGCGGGGTCAGATACGCAGTATTTT. This codes for CASSPRLAGSDTQYF.

This clonotype was seen a handful of times. This chain joins TRBV20-1 and TRBJ2-3, with 12 bases matching TRBD2. The CDR3 has 14 amino acids. Looked up from germline, CDR1 is DFQATT and CDR2 is SNEGSKA (reference sequence). J lost 7 bases, V lost 6 bases, and 8 bases had no gene match. The CDR3 nucleotides are TGCAGTGCCTCAGGACTAGCGGGGACTAATACGCAGTATTTT. It specifies CSASGLAGTNTQYF.

The V gene is TRBV4-3, the J gene TRBJ2-2, with D tentatively TRBD2 (6 bases). Trimming cost V 0 bases and J 5 bases, with 16 bases left between them. The germline V gene has CDR1 LGHNA and CDR2 YSLEER. The CDR3 length is 17 residues. The CDR3 sequence: CASSQDRAGTPTGELFF. DNA of the CDR3: TGCGCCAGCAGCCAAGATCGTGCGGGAACCCCTACCGGGGAGCTGTTTTTT.

This clonotype appeared many times. The chain couples TRBV7-3 to TRBJ1-1; D is ambiguous. The germline V gene has CDR1 SGHTA and CDR2 FQGTGA. V was cut by 5 bases and J by 4 bases, with 14 bases left in between. The CDR3 has 14 amino acids. Here the CDR3 reads CASSPGTEGTEAFF. In DNA form, the CDR3 reads TGTGCCAGCAGCCCAGGCACAGAGGGCACTGAAGCTTTCTTT.

The V gene is TRBV28, the J gene TRBJ2-5; 10 bases match TRBD1. Germline trimming cut 6 bases from V and 7 bases from J; bases unmatched to any gene: 11. In germline, CDR1 is MDHEN, CDR2 SYDVKM. This CDR3 comprises 15 residues. CDR3 coding DNA: TGTGCCAGCAGAAATAACCCAGGACAGGGGGGGACCCAGTACTTC. It specifies CASRNNPGQGGTQYF.

This clonotype has more than one count but fewer than ten. V usage is TRBV20-1 and J usage is TRBJ2-3, with 9 bases matching TRBD2. The CDR3 covers 16 residues. The V gene end was trimmed by 1 base and the J gene end by 0 bases; junction bases not matched to a gene: 5. Germline CDR1 reads DFQATT; CDR2 reads SNEGSKA (reference sequence). CDR3 residues: CSARGPGLASTDTQYF. CDR3 coding DNA: TGCAGTGCTAGAGGTCCGGGACTAGCTAGCACAGATACGCAGTATTTT.

V gene TRBV6-2 or TRBV6-3 combines with J gene TRBJ2-1, with TRBD1 as a possible D gene (6 bases). V gave up 0 bases and J gave up 5 bases, with 8 bases separating them. CDR1 is MNHEY, CDR2 SVGEGT, per germline. The CDR3 is 14 amino acids. CDR3 sequence reads: CASSYSGTNNEQFF. The CDR3 DNA follows: TGTGCCAGCAGTTACTCCGGGACAAACAATGAGCAGTTCTTC.

This rearrangement joins TRBV10-3 to TRBJ1-1, with D unclear. V was shortened by 4 bases and J by 1 base, with 16 bases between the two germline ends. Germline V gives CDR1 ENHRY, CDR2 SYGVKD. This CDR3 has 16 amino acids. CDR3 residues: CAISVSSRESNTEAFF. The DNA for the CDR3 is TGTGCCATCAGTGTATCGAGTAGGGAATCGAACACTGAAGCTTTCTTT.

The chain is built from TRBV20-1 and TRBJ2-1, with TRBD2 as a possible D gene (6 bases). Looked up from germline, CDR1 is DFQATT and CDR2 is SNEGSKA (reference sequence). The CDR3 covers 14 residues. Trimming pared 6 bases from V and 13 bases from J, leaving 25 bases between. CDR3 protein: CSATRPPEGTGQFF. In DNA, the CDR3 is TGCAGTGCCACCAGACCCCCGGAGGGGACGGGCCAGTTCTTC.

Only a few counts were recorded for this clonotype. This chain uses TRBV20-1 with TRBJ1-5; TRBD1 is a possible D gene (6 bases). The germline V gene has CDR1 DFQATT and CDR2 SNEGSKA (reference sequence). V was clipped by 6 bases and J by 1 base, with 16 bases between them. CDR3 length: 15 amino acids. This chain's CDR3 is CSAIRGASSNQPQHF. Written as DNA, the CDR3 is TGCAGTGCCATCAGGGGTGCTTCAAGCAATCAGCCCCAGCATTTT.